This T cell receptor beta chain was sequenced for a study of shared clonotypes between healthy human individuals. Each PCR replicate from the sorted subsets contained about 200 ng DNA, which is around 30,000 T cell genomes. Assay: immunoSEQ multiplex PCR; the TCRdb copy retains only in-frame clones and omits some. Altogether about 2.3 million clones are present, approximately 95% being singletons, with the ten largest covering under 0.45%. Trimming shortened V by 5 bases and J by 5 bases, and 12 bases separated the two germline ends. CDR1 MNHNY and CDR2 SVGAGI come from the germline V gene (reference sequence). The CDR3 sequence is 13 residues long.

The sequence was obtained from a man aged 18 to 29 in good health. Some clones in this sample may be carry-over from other donors' samples. Sequenced material: naive CD4+ T cells from PBMCs. Subset specified: CD45RA+ positively selected. This chain uses TRBV6-6 with TRBJ1-1, with D maybe TRBD1 (5 bases). The CDR3 DNA is TGTGCCAGCAGTAATCCACAGGATACTGAAGCTTTCTTT. Amino acid sequence: CASSNPQDTEAFF.